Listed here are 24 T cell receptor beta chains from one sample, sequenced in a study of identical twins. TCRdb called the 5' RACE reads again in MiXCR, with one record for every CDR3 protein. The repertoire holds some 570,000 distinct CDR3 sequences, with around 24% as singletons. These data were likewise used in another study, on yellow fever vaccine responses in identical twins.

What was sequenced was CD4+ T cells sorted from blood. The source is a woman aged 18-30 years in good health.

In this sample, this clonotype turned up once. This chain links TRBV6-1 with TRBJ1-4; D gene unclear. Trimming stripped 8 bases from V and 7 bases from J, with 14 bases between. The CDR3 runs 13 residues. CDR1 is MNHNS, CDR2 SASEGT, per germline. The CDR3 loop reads CASQRLAGEKLFF. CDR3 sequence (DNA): TGTGCCAGCCAACGGTTGGCGGGTGAAAAACTGTTTTTT.

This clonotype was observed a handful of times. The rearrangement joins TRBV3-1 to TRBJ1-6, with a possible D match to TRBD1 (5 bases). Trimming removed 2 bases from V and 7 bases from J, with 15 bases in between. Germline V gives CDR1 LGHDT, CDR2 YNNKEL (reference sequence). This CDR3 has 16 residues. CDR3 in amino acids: CASSQRGLGRNSPLHF. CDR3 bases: TGTGCCAGCAGCCAACGTGGCTTGGGACGAAATTCACCCCTCCACTTT.

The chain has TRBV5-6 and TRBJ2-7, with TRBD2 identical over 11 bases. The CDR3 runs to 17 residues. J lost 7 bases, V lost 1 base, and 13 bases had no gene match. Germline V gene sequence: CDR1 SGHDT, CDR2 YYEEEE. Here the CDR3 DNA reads TGTGCCAGCAGCTTGAGTAGACTAGCGGGATGGGCCCAGGAGCAGTACTTC. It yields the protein CASSLSRLAGWAQEQYF.

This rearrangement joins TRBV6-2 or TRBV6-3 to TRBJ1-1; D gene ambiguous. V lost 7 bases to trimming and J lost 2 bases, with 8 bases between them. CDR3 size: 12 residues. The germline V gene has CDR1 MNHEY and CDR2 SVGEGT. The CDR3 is CASNRLNTEAFF. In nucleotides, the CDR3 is TGTGCCAGCAATAGGCTAAACACTGAAGCTTTCTTT.

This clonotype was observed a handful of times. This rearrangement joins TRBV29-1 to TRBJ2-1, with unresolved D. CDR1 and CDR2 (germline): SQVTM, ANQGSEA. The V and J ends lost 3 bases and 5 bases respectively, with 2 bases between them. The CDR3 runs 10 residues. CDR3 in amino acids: CSVEDNEQFF. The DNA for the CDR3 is TGCAGCGTTGAGGACAATGAGCAGTTCTTC.

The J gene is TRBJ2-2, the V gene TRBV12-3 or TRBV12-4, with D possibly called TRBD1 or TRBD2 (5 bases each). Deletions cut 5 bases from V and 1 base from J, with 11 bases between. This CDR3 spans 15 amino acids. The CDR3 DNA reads TGTGCCAGCAGTACGGGACGGAAGAACACCGGGGAGCTGTTTTTT. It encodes CASSTGRKNTGELFF.

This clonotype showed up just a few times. The CDR3 DNA follows: TGCAGCGCTGGGGGCGGTGGAAGTCCCCCGGCTTTCTTT. Translation: CSAGGGGSPPAFF. The J gene is TRBJ1-1, the V gene TRBV29-1, with D possibly matching TRBD1 (6 bases). With 7 bases removed from V and 11 bases from J, the gap between germline ends came to 23 bases. Germline V gene sequence: CDR1 SQVTM, CDR2 ANQGSEA. The CDR3 is made up of 13 amino acids.

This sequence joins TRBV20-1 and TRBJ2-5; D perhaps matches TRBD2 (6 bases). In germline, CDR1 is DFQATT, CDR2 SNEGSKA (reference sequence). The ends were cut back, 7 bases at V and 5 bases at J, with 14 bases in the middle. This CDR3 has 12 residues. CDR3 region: CSGQVGGETQYF. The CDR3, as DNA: TGCAGTGGTCAGGTTGGGGGGGAGACCCAGTACTTC.

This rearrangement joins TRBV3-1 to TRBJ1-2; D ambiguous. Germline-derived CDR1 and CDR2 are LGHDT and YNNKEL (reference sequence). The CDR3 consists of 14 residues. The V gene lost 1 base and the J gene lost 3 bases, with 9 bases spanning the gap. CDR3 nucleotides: TGTGCCAGCAGCCAAGGTATAGTCGACTATGGCTACACCTTC. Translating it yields CASSQGIVDYGYTF.

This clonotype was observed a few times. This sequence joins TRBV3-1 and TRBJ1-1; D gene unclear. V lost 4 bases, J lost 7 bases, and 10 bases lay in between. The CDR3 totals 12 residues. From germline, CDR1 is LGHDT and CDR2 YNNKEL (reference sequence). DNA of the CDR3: TGTGCCAGCAGCCGCCAAGGGTTTGAAGCTTTCTTT. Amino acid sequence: CASSRQGFEAFF. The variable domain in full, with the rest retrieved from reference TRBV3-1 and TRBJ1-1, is DTAVSQTPKYLVTQMGNDKSIKCEQNLGHDTMYWYKQDSKKFLKIMFSYNNKELIINETVPNRFSPKSPDKAHLNLHINSLELGDSAVYFCASSRQGFEAFFGQGTRLTVV.

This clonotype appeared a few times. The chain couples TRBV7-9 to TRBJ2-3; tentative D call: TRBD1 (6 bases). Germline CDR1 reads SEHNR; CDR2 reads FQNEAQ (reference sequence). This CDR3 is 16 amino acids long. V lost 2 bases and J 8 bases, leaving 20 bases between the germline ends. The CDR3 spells CASSLPSTGKRGTQYF. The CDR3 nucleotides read TGTGCCAGCAGCTTACCCTCCACAGGGAAGCGAGGTACGCAGTATTTT.

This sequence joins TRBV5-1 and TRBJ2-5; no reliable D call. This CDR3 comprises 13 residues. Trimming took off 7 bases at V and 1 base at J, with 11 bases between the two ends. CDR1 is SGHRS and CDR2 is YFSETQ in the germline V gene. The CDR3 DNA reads TGCGCCAGCCGAGACTGGCCCCAAGAGACCCAGTACTTC. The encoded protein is CASRDWPQETQYF. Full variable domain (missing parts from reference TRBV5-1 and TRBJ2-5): KAGVTQTPRYLIKTRGQQVTLSCSPISGHRSVSWYQQTPGQGLQFLFEYFSETQRNKGNFPGRFSGRQFSNSRSEMNVSTLELGDSALYLCASRDWPQETQYFGPGTRLLVL.

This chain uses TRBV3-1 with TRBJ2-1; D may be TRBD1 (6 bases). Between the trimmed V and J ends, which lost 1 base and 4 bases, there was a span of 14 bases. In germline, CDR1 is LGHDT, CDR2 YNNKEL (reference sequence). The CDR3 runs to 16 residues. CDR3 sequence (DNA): TGTGCCAGCAGCCAAGTAGGGAAGGGGACATACAATGAGCAGTTCTTC. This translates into CASSQVGKGTYNEQFF.

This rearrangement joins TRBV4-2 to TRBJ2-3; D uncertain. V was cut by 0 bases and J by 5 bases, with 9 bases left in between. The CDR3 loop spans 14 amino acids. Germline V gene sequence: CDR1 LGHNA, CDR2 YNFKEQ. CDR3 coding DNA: TGTGCCAGCAGCCAAGAGGCACGGAAAGATACGCAGTATTTT. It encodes CASSQEARKDTQYF.

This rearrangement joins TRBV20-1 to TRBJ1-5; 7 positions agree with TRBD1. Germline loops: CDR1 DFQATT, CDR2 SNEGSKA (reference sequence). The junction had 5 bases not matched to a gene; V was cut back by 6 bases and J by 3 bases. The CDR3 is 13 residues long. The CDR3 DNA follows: TGCAGTGCCAAAACAGGGGCCAATCAGCCCCAGCATTTT. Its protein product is CSAKTGANQPQHF.

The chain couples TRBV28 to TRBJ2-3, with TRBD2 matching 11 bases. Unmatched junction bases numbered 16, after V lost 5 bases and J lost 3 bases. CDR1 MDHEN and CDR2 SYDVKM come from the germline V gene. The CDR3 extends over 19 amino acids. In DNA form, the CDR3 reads TGTGCCAGCAGTCTCGAAATCCTCATTAGCGGGGGGGCAACAGATACGCAGTATTTT. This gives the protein CASSLEILISGGATDTQYF.

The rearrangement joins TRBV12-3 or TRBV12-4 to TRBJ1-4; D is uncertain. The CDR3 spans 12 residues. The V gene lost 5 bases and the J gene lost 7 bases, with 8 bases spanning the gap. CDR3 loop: CASSPFGEKLFF. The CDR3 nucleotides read TGTGCCAGCAGTCCCTTCGGTGAAAAACTGTTTTTT.

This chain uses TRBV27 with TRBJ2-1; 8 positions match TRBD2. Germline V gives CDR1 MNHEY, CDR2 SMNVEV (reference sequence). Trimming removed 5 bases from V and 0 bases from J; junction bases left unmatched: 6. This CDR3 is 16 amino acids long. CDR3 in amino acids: CASSDRLASSYNEQFF. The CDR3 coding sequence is TGTGCCAGCAGTGACAGACTAGCGAGCTCCTACAATGAGCAGTTCTTC.

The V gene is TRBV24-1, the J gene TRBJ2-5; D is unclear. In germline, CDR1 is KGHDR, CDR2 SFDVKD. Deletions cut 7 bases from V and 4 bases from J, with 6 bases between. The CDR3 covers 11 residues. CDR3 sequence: CATSQRETQYF. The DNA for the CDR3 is TGTGCCACCAGCCAAAGAGAGACCCAGTACTTC.

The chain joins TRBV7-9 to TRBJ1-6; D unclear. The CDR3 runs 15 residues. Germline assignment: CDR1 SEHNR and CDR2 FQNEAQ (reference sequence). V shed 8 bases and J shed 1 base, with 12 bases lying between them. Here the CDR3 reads CASSSVGSYNSPLHF. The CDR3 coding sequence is TGTGCCAGCTCCTCAGTTGGGTCCTATAATTCACCCCTCCACTTT.

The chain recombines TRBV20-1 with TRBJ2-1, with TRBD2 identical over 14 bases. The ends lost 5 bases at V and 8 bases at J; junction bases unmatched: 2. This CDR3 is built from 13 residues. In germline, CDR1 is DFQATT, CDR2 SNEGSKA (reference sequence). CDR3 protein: CSAPGLAGDEQFF. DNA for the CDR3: TGCAGTGCTCCGGGACTAGCGGGAGATGAGCAGTTCTTC.

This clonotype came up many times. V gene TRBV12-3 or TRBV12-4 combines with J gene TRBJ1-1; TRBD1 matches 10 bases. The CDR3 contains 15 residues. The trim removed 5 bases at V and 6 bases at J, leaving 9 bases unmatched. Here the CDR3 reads CASSRWTGTGAEAFF. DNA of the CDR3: TGTGCCAGCAGTAGATGGACAGGGACAGGGGCTGAAGCTTTCTTT.

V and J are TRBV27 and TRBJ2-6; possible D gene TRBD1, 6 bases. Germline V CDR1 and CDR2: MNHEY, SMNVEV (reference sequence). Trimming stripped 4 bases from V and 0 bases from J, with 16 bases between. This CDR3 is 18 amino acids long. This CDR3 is CASSSTQGWGSGANVLTF. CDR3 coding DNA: TGTGCCAGCAGTTCGACCCAGGGGTGGGGCTCTGGGGCCAACGTCCTGACTTTC.

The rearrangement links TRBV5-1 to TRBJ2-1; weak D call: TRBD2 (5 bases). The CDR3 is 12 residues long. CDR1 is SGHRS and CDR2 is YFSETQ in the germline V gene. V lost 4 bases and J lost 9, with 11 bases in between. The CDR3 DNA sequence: TGCGCCAGCAGCGGATCTAGCCCTGAGCAGTTCTTC. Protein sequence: CASSGSSPEQFF. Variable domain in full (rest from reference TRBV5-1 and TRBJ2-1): KAGVTQTPRYLIKTRGQQVTLSCSPISGHRSVSWYQQTPGQGLQFLFEYFSETQRNKGNFPGRFSGRQFSNSRSEMNVSTLELGDSALYLCASSGSSPEQFFGPGTRLTVL.